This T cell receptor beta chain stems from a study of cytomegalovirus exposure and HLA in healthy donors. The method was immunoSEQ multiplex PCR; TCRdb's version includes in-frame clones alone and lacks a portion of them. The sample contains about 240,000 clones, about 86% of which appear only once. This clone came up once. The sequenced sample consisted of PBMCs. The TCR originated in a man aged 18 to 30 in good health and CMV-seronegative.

This chain's CDR3 is CASSQVLAGGRKGTDTQYF. The DNA of the CDR3 is TGCGCCAGCAGCCAAGTACTAGCGGGAGGGCGCAAGGGCACAGATACGCAGTATTTT. This chain uses TRBV4-3 with TRBJ2-3; 13 bases are shared with TRBD2. J gave up 1 base and V 1 base, and 8 bases lay outside the gene matches. CDR1 is LGHNA, CDR2 YSLEER, per germline. CDR3 length: 19 amino acids.